This T cell receptor beta chain was sequenced for a study of blood T cell repertoires in COVID-19. Overall study: Sample material is recorded as cDNA or gDNA derived from T cells, B-cell-depleted T cells, or PBMCs.

This table comes from immunoSEQ multiplex PCR, and its TCRdb copy is limited to in-frame clones, with some not included. The table includes about 60,000 clones, 88% detected once. This receptor was identified in a man aged 55-75 years with acute or convalescent COVID-19. Sequencing was carried out using peripheral blood.

DNA for the CDR3: TGTGCCAGCAGGGGACAGGGGACCAGCACTGAAGCTTTCTTT. It specifies CASRGQGTSTEAFF. V is TRBV2 and J is TRBJ1-1; the match to TRBD1 covers 10 bases. Unmatched junction bases numbered 5, after V lost 6 bases and J lost 4 bases. The CDR3 runs 14 residues. Per germline, CDR1 SNHLY and CDR2 FYNNEI.